The clone carrying this TCR beta chain showed up many times. Its cognate antigen is unknown. This specimen comes from a study of T cells in Graves' hyperthyroidism and ophthalmopathy. Notes on the study in general: Blood samples included most of the expanded thyroid clonotypes exceeding 0.001. By a 13 V-J model, ophthalmopathy was set apart from stable hyperthyroidism.

RNA transcripts yielded amplified TCR beta CDR3 regions. Using the HTBI primer set, a first-round RT-PCR was run on the TCR CDR3. TCRdb passed the multiplex PCR reads through MiXCR, listing each CDR3 protein once. The table records some 510,000 distinct CDR3 sequences, less than 25% of them present only once. CDR1 and CDR2 from the germline V gene are MGHRA and YSYEKL. The CDR3 spans 13 residues. Trimming shortened V by 1 base and J by 10 bases, and 14 bases separated the two germline ends. The chain carries TRBV4-1 and TRBJ2-7; possible D gene TRBD2, 6 bases. Input material: blood. The sequence came from a man between 18 and 29 years old with Graves' hyperthyroidism. CDR3 sequence (DNA): TGCGCCAGCAGCCAAGTAGGAGGGAACTTTCAGTACTTC. This sequence encodes CASSQVGGNFQYF.